The 27 T cell receptor beta chains below were found in one sample sequenced in a study of shared clonotypes between healthy human individuals. The data were produced by immunoSEQ multiplex PCR, yet TCRdb's version contains in-frame clones alone and is incomplete. Of millions of clones in the sample, approximately 92% were seen once. Sequencing was performed on naive CD4+ T cells sorted from blood. The sample's subset: CD45RA+ positively selected. The receptors here all came from a man aged 18 to 29 in good health.

The chain combines TRBV19 with TRBJ2-7; 8 bases are a match to TRBD1. This CDR3 has 13 amino acids. Germline V gene lookup returns CDR1 LNHDA and CDR2 SQIVND (reference sequence). V trimming: 5 bases; J trimming: 5 bases; junction bases outside the gene matches: 5. DNA for the CDR3: TGTGCCAGTAGTCCCTCGGACAGGGACGAGCAGTACTTC. This sequence encodes CASSPSDRDEQYF.

The V and J genes are TRBV7-2 and TRBJ2-3, with D possibly being TRBD1 (6 bases). This CDR3 region has 14 residues. CDR1 is SGHTA, CDR2 FQGNSA, per germline. V was shortened by 1 base and J by 2 bases, with 7 bases between the two germline ends. CDR3 coding DNA: TGTGCCAGCAGCTTAGGACAGGCCACAGATACGCAGTATTTT. Amino acid sequence: CASSLGQATDTQYF.

This clone was seen just once. The genes are TRBV21-1 and TRBJ1-5. TRBV21-1 corresponds to a pseudogene. The CDR3 has 16 amino acids. CDR3 nucleotide sequence: TGTGCCAGCAGCATCCCACTAATCATACGCAATCAGCCCCAGCATTTT. Its translation: CASSIPLIIRNQPQHF.

V and J are TRBV28 and TRBJ2-3; D gene ambiguous. The CDR3 spans 15 residues. Per the germline V gene, CDR1 is MDHEN and CDR2 is SYDVKM. V lost 8 bases and J 4 bases, leaving 19 bases between the germline ends. The CDR3 reads CASQPEKGYPDTQYF. CDR3 coding DNA: TGTGCCAGCCAACCCGAAAAGGGATACCCAGATACGCAGTATTTT.

This clone appeared a few times. The gene calls are TRBV19 and TRBJ1-6; D gene uncertain. The CDR3 extends over 13 amino acids. Germline assignment: CDR1 LNHDA and CDR2 SQIVND (reference sequence). V lost 8 bases and J lost 8, with 13 bases in between. CDR3 protein: CASHRSGDSPLHF. DNA of the CDR3: TGTGCCAGTCACAGAAGTGGGGATTCACCCCTCCACTTT.

This clone is a singleton in its sample. The CDR3 sequence is CASSHYSGANVLTF. The CDR3 DNA reads TGTGCCAGCAGCCACTATTCTGGGGCCAACGTCCTGACTTTC. The chain uses TRBV6-6 and TRBJ2-6; unclear D gene. This CDR3 has 14 residues. Trimming pared 6 bases from V and 1 base from J, leaving 7 bases between. The germline CDR1 and CDR2 sequences are MNHNY and SVGAGI (reference sequence).

This clone was picked up a small number of times. This chain uses TRBV10-3 with TRBJ1-1; 8 positions agree with TRBD1. The germline CDR1 and CDR2 sequences are ENHRY and SYGVKD. The V gene end was trimmed by 0 bases and the J gene end by 6 bases; junction bases not matched to a gene: 9. The CDR3 spans 16 residues. The CDR3 is CAISESASGGIAEAFF. In DNA form, the CDR3 reads TGTGCCATCAGTGAGTCCGCGTCAGGGGGCATCGCTGAAGCTTTCTTT.

The rearrangement joins TRBV6-6 to TRBJ2-1; 12 nucleotides agree with TRBD1. Trimming removed 6 bases from V and 2 bases from J; junction bases left unmatched: 5. Looked up from germline, CDR1 is MNHNY and CDR2 is SVGAGI (reference sequence). This CDR3 has 16 amino acids. The CDR3 protein is CASSPRDRGPYNEQFF. As DNA, the CDR3 is TGTGCCAGCAGCCCCAGGGACAGGGGGCCCTACAATGAGCAGTTCTTC.

V is TRBV18 and J is TRBJ2-1; no clear D gene. Germline V gene data show CDR1 as KGHSH and CDR2 as LQKENI. This CDR3 is built from 19 residues. The V end lost 6 bases, the J end lost 0 bases, and 24 bases lay between the germline ends. CDR3 DNA: TGTGCCAGCTCCCAGAGGTTAGGGCTGGTTATGGACTCCTACAATGAGCAGTTCTTC. Protein product: CASSQRLGLVMDSYNEQFF.

About this clone itself: The sample has other DNA sequences that encode this CDR3 too. V and J are TRBV5-1 and TRBJ2-7; D remains ambiguous. CDR1 is SGHRS, CDR2 YFSETQ, per germline. Trimming stripped 4 bases from V and 3 bases from J, with 11 bases between. The CDR3 is 13 residues long. CDR3 sequence: CASSLDRSYEQYF. The CDR3 coding sequence is TGCGCCAGCAGCCTAGATAGGAGCTACGAGCAGTACTTC.

The table lists this clone with a count of one. The rearrangement uses TRBV19 and TRBJ1-4; 7 bases match TRBD1. CDR1 and CDR2 (germline): LNHDA, SQIVND (reference sequence). The V gene end was trimmed by 7 bases and the J gene end by 3 bases; junction bases not matched to a gene: 11. The CDR3 runs to 16 residues. CDR3 sequence: CASTHRGGPANEKLFF. Here the CDR3 DNA reads TGTGCCAGTACTCACAGGGGAGGGCCAGCTAATGAAAAACTGTTTTTT.

This chain joins TRBV11-3 and TRBJ2-1; 7 bases map to TRBD2. V was pared by 0 bases and J by 4 bases, with 9 bases of the junction left unmatched. The CDR3 contains 17 residues. CDR1 and CDR2 (germline): SGHNT, YENEEA. The chain's CDR3 is CASSLDAAGAQYNEQFF. As DNA, the CDR3 is TGTGCCAGCAGCTTAGATGCGGCGGGAGCACAATACAATGAGCAGTTCTTC.

CDR3 sequence reads: CAWSVRGIRDGYTF. The CDR3 bases are TGTGCCTGGAGTGTACGTGGGATTCGAGATGGCTACACCTTC. The chain employs TRBV30 and TRBJ1-2, with unresolved D. The CDR3 consists of 14 residues. V lost 0 bases and J lost 6, with 14 bases in between. Germline V gives CDR1 GTSNPN, CDR2 SVGIG (reference sequence).

The V call is TRBV19, the J call TRBJ1-4; TRBD1 might be the D (6 bases). Germline CDR1 and CDR2: LNHDA and SQIVND (reference sequence). V was trimmed by 4 bases and J by 8 bases, leaving 14 bases between them. The CDR3 is made up of 14 amino acids. CDR3 protein: CASSRQEVAEKLFF. In DNA form, the CDR3 reads TGTGCCAGTAGTAGACAGGAGGTAGCGGAAAAACTGTTTTTT.

The chain recombines TRBV19 with TRBJ1-5; tentative D call: TRBD1 (6 bases). V lost 6 bases, J lost 3 bases, and 12 bases lay in between. There are 14 residues in the CDR3. In germline, CDR1 is LNHDA, CDR2 SQIVND (reference sequence). The CDR3 spells CASSQTGLNQPQHF. The CDR3 bases are TGTGCCAGTAGCCAAACAGGGCTCAATCAGCCCCAGCATTTT.

The gene calls are TRBV12-5 and TRBJ2-3; tentative D call: TRBD2 (5 bases). The V and J ends lost 0 bases and 0 bases respectively, with 13 bases between them. CDR1 is LGHNT and CDR2 is FRNRAP in the germline V gene. The CDR3 has 17 amino acids. The DNA of the CDR3 is TGTGCTAGTGGTTTGGTACGGAGGTTGGGTAGCACAGATACGCAGTATTTT. Its protein product is CASGLVRRLGSTDTQYF.

V gene TRBV7-6 combines with J gene TRBJ2-2; perhaps TRBD2 as D (5 bases). V was trimmed by 0 bases and J by 3 bases, leaving 5 bases between them. The CDR3 loop spans 14 amino acids. The germline V gene has CDR1 SGHVS and CDR2 FNYEAQ. The CDR3 DNA is TGTGCCAGCAGCTTAGCGAGGGACACCGGGGAGCTGTTTTTT. This sequence encodes CASSLARDTGELFF.

Details on this clone: Other DNA sequences in this sample translate to the same CDR3. The chain couples TRBV5-1 to TRBJ1-4, with no clear D. Germline-derived CDR1 and CDR2 are SGHRS and YFSETQ. The length of the CDR3 is 13 residues. Trimming left V 0 bases short and J 5 bases short, with 5 bases between. The CDR3 DNA reads TGCGCCAGCAGCTTGGCGGGAAATGAAAAACTGTTTTTT. This encodes CASSLAGNEKLFF.

J is TRBJ2-1 and V is TRBV6-5, with TRBD2 matching 7 bases. V lost 7 bases and J lost 8; bases outside the gene matches: 5. Germline V gives CDR1 MNHEY, CDR2 SVGAGI. CDR3 length equals 12 residues. Written as DNA, the CDR3 is TGTGCCAGCACCACGACTAGCCATGAGCAGTTCTTC. This encodes CASTTTSHEQFF.

This chain joins TRBV5-8 and TRBJ2-3, with TRBD2 matching over 9 bases. CDR1 and CDR2 from the germline V gene are SGHTS and YDEGEE. V lost 3 bases, J lost 5 bases, and 4 bases stayed unmatched. The CDR3 runs to 14 residues. For the CDR3, the DNA is TGTGCCAGCAGCTGGGGACTAGCCTTAGATACGCAGTATTTT. Its protein product is CASSWGLALDTQYF. The full variable domain, with the rest looked up from reference TRBV5-8 and TRBJ2-3, is EAGVTQSPTHLIKTRGQQATLRCSPISGHTSVYWYQQALGLGLQFLLWYDEGEERNRGNFPPRFSGRQFPNYSSELNVNALELEDSALYLCASSWGLALDTQYFGPGTRLTVL.

The chain is built from TRBV7-2 and TRBJ2-3, with D unclear. Per the germline V gene, CDR1 is SGHTA and CDR2 is FQGNSA. Trimming cost V 3 bases and J 4 bases, with 8 bases left between them. This CDR3 has 13 residues. CDR3 sequence reads: CASSLFGSDTQYF. The CDR3, as DNA: TGTGCCAGCAGCTTGTTCGGGTCAGATACGCAGTATTTT.

CDR3 protein: CASQTSTDTQYF. CDR3 coding DNA: TGTGCCTCCCAGACTAGCACAGATACGCAGTATTTT. The chain joins TRBV28 to TRBJ2-3; D uncertain. The CDR3 is made up of 12 amino acids. V was shortened by 11 bases and J by 0 bases, with 9 bases between the two germline ends. CDR1 and CDR2 (germline): MDHEN, SYDVKM.

CDR3 in DNA: TGTGCCAGCAGCACCGGGACAGGGGGATATGGCTACACCTTC. It codes for CASSTGTGGYGYTF. The V and J genes are TRBV7-8 and TRBJ1-2, with 11 bases that match TRBD1. The CDR3 contains 14 residues. V gave up 5 bases and J gave up 5 bases; unmatched junction bases: 4. The V gene's germline CDR1 is SGHVS and CDR2 FQNEAQ.

V gene TRBV7-8 combines with J gene TRBJ2-2; no definite D call. CDR1 is SGHVS and CDR2 is FQNEAQ in the germline V gene. V shed 3 bases and J shed 5 bases, with 16 bases lying between them. The length of the CDR3 is 16 residues. CDR3 bases: TGTGCCAGCAGCTTCTTCCCGCGCGGTTTTACCGGGGAGCTGTTTTTT. It encodes CASSFFPRGFTGELFF.

The chain couples TRBV28 to TRBJ2-7; 7 positions agree with TRBD1. This CDR3 spans 15 amino acids. CDR1 is MDHEN and CDR2 is SYDVKM in the germline V gene. The junction had 11 bases not matched to a gene; V was cut back by 3 bases and J by 6 bases. The CDR3 bases are TGTGCCAGCAGTTTTGGTGACAGGGCTATATCCGAGCAGTACTTC. Its translation: CASSFGDRAISEQYF.

This chain links TRBV6-6 with TRBJ2-7; D is unresolved. CDR3 size: 11 residues. From germline, CDR1 is MNHNY and CDR2 SVGAGI (reference sequence). The V gene lost 2 bases and the J gene lost 2 bases, with 1 base spanning the gap. In DNA form, the CDR3 reads TGTGCCAGCAGTTACACCTACGAGCAGTACTTC. It codes for CASSYTYEQYF.

The gene calls are TRBV4-1 and TRBJ1-6; D gene unclear. CDR3 length: 14 residues. Germline values: CDR1 MGHRA, CDR2 YSYEKL. Trimming left V 0 bases short and J 5 bases short, with 5 bases between. This CDR3 is CASSQERNNSPLHF. As DNA, the CDR3 is TGCGCCAGCAGCCAAGAGCGGAATAATTCACCCCTCCACTTT.